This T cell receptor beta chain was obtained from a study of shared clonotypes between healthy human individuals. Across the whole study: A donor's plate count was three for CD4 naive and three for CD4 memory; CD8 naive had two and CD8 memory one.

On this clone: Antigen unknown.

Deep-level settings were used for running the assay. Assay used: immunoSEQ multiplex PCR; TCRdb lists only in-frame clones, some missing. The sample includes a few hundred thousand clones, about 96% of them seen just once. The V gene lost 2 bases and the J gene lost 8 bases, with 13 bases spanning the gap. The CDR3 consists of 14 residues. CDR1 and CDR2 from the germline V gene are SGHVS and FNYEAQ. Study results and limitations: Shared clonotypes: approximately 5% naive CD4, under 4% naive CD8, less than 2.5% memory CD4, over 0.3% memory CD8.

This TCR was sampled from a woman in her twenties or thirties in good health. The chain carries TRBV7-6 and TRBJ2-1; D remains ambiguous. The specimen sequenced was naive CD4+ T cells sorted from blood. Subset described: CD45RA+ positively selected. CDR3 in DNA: TGTGCCAGCAGCTTAAGTCCAGCGTCGGATGAGCAGTTCTTC. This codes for CASSLSPASDEQFF.